A selection of T cell receptor beta chains follows, all from one sample in a study of Graves' ophthalmopathy and Graves' hyperthyroidism. From the multiplex PCR reads, TCRdb called clonotypes with MiXCR, one entry per CDR3 protein. The table includes about 700,000 distinct CDR3 sequences, 40% detected once. Material for sequencing was peripheral blood. The source of these receptors is an adult man with Graves' ophthalmopathy. The CDR3 runs from the conserved cysteine through the conserved F or W. A D gene is named only where the DNA matches it firmly. Some rows have no size entry. The others give once, few or many, or a class for an expanded clone.

v_gene: TRBV19
d_gene: -
j_gene: TRBJ1-6
abundance: once
CDR3aa: CASSRDLGSPLHF
CDR3nt: TGTGCCAGTAGTCGGGACCTAGGTTCACCCCTCCACTTT

v_gene: TRBV19
d_gene: -
j_gene: TRBJ1-5
abundance: -
CDR3aa: CASSTGSGSNQPQHF
CDR3nt: TGTGCCAGTAGCACGGGGTCCGGGAGCAATCAGCCCCAGCATTTT

v_gene: TRBV10-3
d_gene: TRBD1
j_gene: TRBJ1-2
abundance: many
CDR3aa: CAISAIPTGAYGYTF
CDR3nt: TGTGCCATCAGTGCTATTCCGACAGGGGCCTATGGCTACACCTTC

v_gene: TRBV29-1
d_gene: -
j_gene: TRBJ1-2
abundance: -
CDR3aa: CSVERDQGYTF
CDR3nt: TGCAGCGTTGAAAGGGATCAGGGCTACACCTTC

v_gene: TRBV7-8
d_gene: TRBD2
j_gene: TRBJ2-5
abundance: many
CDR3aa: CASSLTGLEEETQYF
CDR3nt: TGTGCCAGCAGCTTAACGGGACTAGAGGAGGAGACCCAGTACTTC

v_gene: TRBV24-1
d_gene: -
j_gene: TRBJ1-5
abundance: -
CDR3aa: CATSDPGTGFQPQHF
CDR3nt: TGTGCCACCAGTGACCCAGGGACTGGTTTTCAGCCCCAGCATTTT

v_gene: TRBV10-3
d_gene: -
j_gene: TRBJ2-7
abundance: few
CDR3aa: CAISESYWQDF
CDR3nt: TGTGCCATCAGTGAGTCTTATTGGCAGGACTTC

v_gene: TRBV2
d_gene: -
j_gene: TRBJ2-2
abundance: -
CDR3aa: CASSYLGGELFF
CDR3nt: TGTGCCAGCAGTTACTTGGGTGGGGAGCTGTTTTTT

v_gene: TRBV2
d_gene: TRBD1
j_gene: TRBJ1-2
abundance: -
CDR3aa: CASSPLPGQGIYGYTF
CDR3nt: TGTGCCAGCTCACCATTACCGGGACAGGGGATCTATGGCTACACCTTC

v_gene: TRBV20-1
d_gene: -
j_gene: TRBJ2-5
abundance: -
CDR3aa: CSARVRGEETQYF
CDR3nt: TGCAGTGCTAGAGTTAGGGGCGAAGAGACCCAGTACTTC

v_gene: TRBV20-1
d_gene: -
j_gene: TRBJ2-5
abundance: many
CDR3aa: CSASHSETQYF
CDR3nt: TGCAGTGCTAGTCACAGCGAGACCCAGTACTTC

v_gene: TRBV9
d_gene: -
j_gene: TRBJ2-2
abundance: few
CDR3aa: CASSANTGGELFF
CDR3nt: TGTGCCAGCAGCGCAAATACAGGGGGGGAGCTGTTTTTT

v_gene: TRBV7-9
d_gene: TRBD1
j_gene: TRBJ1-1
abundance: -
CDR3aa: CASSRKGTGDTEAFF
CDR3nt: TGTGCCAGCAGCCGAAAGGGGACAGGGGACACTGAAGCTTTCTTT

v_gene: TRBV29-1
d_gene: -
j_gene: TRBJ1-4
abundance: many
CDR3aa: CSVALGTNEKLFF
CDR3nt: TGCAGCGTTGCCTTGGGAACAAATGAAAAACTGTTTTTT

v_gene: TRBV12-3/TRBV12-4
d_gene: -
j_gene: TRBJ1-4
abundance: -
CDR3aa: CASSLGGVNEKLFF
CDR3nt: TGTGCCAGCAGTTTAGGAGGGGTCAATGAAAAACTGTTTTTT

v_gene: TRBV2
d_gene: -
j_gene: TRBJ2-7
abundance: -
CDR3aa: CASSLIKGGEQYF
CDR3nt: TGTGCCAGCAGCTTGATTAAAGGCGGTGAGCAGTACTTC

v_gene: TRBV7-3
d_gene: -
j_gene: TRBJ2-7
abundance: -
CDR3aa: CASSPSQGYEQYF
CDR3nt: TGTGCCAGCAGCCCCTCACAGGGCTACGAGCAGTACTTC

v_gene: TRBV25-1
d_gene: TRBD1
j_gene: TRBJ2-2
abundance: -
CDR3aa: CASRPTGGPSTGELFF
CDR3nt: TGTGCCAGCAGACCGACAGGGGGTCCAAGCACCGGGGAGCTGTTTTTT

v_gene: TRBV7-2
d_gene: -
j_gene: TRBJ1-3
abundance: -
CDR3aa: CASSSGVHSGNTVYF
CDR3nt: TGTGCCAGCAGCTCAGGGGTCCACTCTGGAAACACCGTATATTTT

v_gene: TRBV5-1
d_gene: -
j_gene: TRBJ2-7
abundance: -
CDR3aa: CASSLAVGEGYEQYF
CDR3nt: TGCGCCAGCAGCTTGGCCGTGGGGGAAGGCTACGAGCAGTACTTC

v_gene: TRBV15
d_gene: TRBD1
j_gene: TRBJ1-2
abundance: -
CDR3aa: CATGTVAPNYGYTF
CDR3nt: TGTGCCACCGGGACAGTGGCCCCTAACTATGGCTACACCTTC

v_gene: TRBV7-9
d_gene: TRBD1
j_gene: TRBJ2-7
abundance: -
CDR3aa: CASSSGTAIEQYF
CDR3nt: TGTGCCAGCAGTTCCGGGACAGCGATAGAGCAGTACTTC